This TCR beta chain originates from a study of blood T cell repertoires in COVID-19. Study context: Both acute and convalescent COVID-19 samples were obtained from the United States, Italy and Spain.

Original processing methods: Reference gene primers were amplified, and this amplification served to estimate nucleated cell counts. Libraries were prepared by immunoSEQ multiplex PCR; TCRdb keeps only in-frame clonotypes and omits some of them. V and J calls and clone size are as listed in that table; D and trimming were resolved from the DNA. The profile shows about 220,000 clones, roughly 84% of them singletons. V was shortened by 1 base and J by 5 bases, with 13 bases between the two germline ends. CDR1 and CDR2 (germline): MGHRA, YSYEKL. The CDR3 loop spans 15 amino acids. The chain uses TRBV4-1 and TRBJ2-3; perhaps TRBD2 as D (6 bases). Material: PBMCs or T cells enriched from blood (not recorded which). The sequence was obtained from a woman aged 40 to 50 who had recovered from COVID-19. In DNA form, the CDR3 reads TGCGCCAGCAGCCAAGCCGGGGGAGTAATAGATACGCAGTATTTT. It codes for CASSQAGGVIDTQYF.